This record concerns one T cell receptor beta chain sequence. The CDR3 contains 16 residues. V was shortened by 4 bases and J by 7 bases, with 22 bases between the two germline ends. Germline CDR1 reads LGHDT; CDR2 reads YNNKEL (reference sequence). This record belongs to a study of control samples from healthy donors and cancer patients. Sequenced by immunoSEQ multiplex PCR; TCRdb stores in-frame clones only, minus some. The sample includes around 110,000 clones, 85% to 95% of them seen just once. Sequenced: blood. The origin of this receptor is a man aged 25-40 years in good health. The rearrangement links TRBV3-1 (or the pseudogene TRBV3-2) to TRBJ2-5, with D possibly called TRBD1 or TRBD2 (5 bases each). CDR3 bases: TGTGCCAGCAGCCCACACCGGGACCTCAGTAAGGGGACCCAGTACTTC. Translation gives CASSPHRDLSKGTQYF.